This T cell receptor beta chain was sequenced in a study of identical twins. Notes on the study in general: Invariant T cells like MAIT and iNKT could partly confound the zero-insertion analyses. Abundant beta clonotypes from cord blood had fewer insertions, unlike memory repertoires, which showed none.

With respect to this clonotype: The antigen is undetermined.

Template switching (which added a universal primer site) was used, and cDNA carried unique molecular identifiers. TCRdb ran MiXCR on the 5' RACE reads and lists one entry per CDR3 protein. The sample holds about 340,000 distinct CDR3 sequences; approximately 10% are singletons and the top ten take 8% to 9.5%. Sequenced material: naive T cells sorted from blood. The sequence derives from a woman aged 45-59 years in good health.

CDR3 coding DNA: TGTGCCAGCAGCTTAGGGGCTGAACACTTCGGTGAAAAACTGTTTTTT. This codes for CASSLGAEHFGEKLFF. This chain connects TRBV5-5 to TRBJ1-4, with D perhaps matching TRBD1 (5 bases). The germline V gene has CDR1 SGHKS and CDR2 YYEKEE (reference sequence). The germline V and J ends were trimmed by 2 bases and 7 bases, with 18 bases remaining between them. This CDR3 is built from 16 residues.